Presented here are 14 T cell receptor beta chains from one specimen sequenced in a study of cytomegalovirus exposure and HLA in healthy donors. The PCR contained 60 Vbeta and 13 Jbeta primers. Data came from immunoSEQ multiplex PCR; TCRdb stores just in-frame clones and leaves some out. The repertoire consists of 130,000 or so clones, with approximately 82% occurring once and the leading ten covering about 3%. Input material: PBMCs. These receptor sequences come from a woman under 30 in good health and CMV-seropositive.

The chain couples TRBV9 to TRBJ2-1; D is unclear. Germline V gene data show CDR1 as SGDLS and CDR2 as YYNGEE. Trimming took 0 bases from V and 7 from J, leaving 2 bases between them. This CDR3 comprises 11 residues. The CDR3 here is CASSVANEQFF. The CDR3 bases are TGTGCCAGCAGCGTAGCTAATGAGCAGTTCTTC.

The sample holds a few counts of this clone. The rearrangement joins TRBV4-2 to TRBJ2-7, with 8 positions matching TRBD1. In germline, CDR1 is LGHNA, CDR2 YNFKEQ. The CDR3 is made up of 15 amino acids. J lost 2 bases, V lost 5 bases, and 8 bases had no gene match. CDR3 sequence (DNA): TGTGCCAGCAGCACCACCGGGACAGGAGCCTACGAGCAGTACTTC. This translates into CASSTTGTGAYEQYF.

There are a few counts of this clone. The rearrangement uses TRBV6-4 and TRBJ2-1, with D possibly TRBD2 on 6 matching bases. Germline loops: CDR1 MRHNA, CDR2 SNTAGT. Trimming pared 0 bases from V and 3 bases from J, leaving 9 bases between. The CDR3 covers 15 residues. The CDR3 loop reads CASSDSQGGYNEQFF. CDR3 bases: TGTGCCAGCAGTGACTCGCAGGGAGGCTACAATGAGCAGTTCTTC.

V gene TRBV15 combines with J gene TRBJ2-1, with a tentative D call TRBD1 (6 bases). Per germline, CDR1 LNHNV and CDR2 YYDKDF (reference sequence). There are 13 residues in the CDR3. The V end lost 6 bases, the J end lost 4 bases, and 10 bases lay between the germline ends. CDR3 residues: CATRGAMYNEQFF. CDR3 coding DNA: TGTGCCACCAGGGGGGCTATGTACAATGAGCAGTTCTTC.

V gene TRBV7-8 combines with J gene TRBJ1-1, with D uncertain. Germline CDR1 SGHVS, CDR2 FQNEAQ. The CDR3 contains 14 residues. V was clipped by 1 base and J by 0 bases, with 6 bases between them. The CDR3 DNA follows: TGTGCCAGCAGCTTAGAGGGAGTGAACACTGAAGCTTTCTTT. Amino acid sequence: CASSLEGVNTEAFF. Full variable domain (remainder filled in from reference TRBV7-8 and TRBJ1-1): GAGVSQSPRYKVAKRGQDVALRCDPISGHVSLFWYQQALGQGPEFLTYFQNEAQLDKSGLPSDRFFAERPEGSVSTLKIQRTQQEDSAVYLCASSLEGVNTEAFFGQGTRLTVV.

The chain couples TRBV2 to TRBJ1-1; unclear D gene. The CDR3 covers 17 residues. Deletions cut 2 bases from V and 0 bases from J, with 16 bases between. The V gene's germline CDR1 is SNHLY and CDR2 FYNNEI. CDR3 sequence (DNA): TGTGCCAGCAGTGAAATCCCGCAGGTAGTAATGAACACTGAAGCTTTCTTT. Its protein product is CASSEIPQVVMNTEAFF.

V is TRBV5-4 and J is TRBJ2-2, with 7 positions matching TRBD2. After removal of 0 bases from V and 2 bases from J, the junction contained 7 bases not matched to a gene. CDR1 is SGHNT, CDR2 YYREEE, per germline (reference sequence). CDR3 length: 17 amino acids. The CDR3 spells CASSLATSASNTGELFF. The CDR3 DNA reads TGTGCCAGCAGCTTGGCCACTAGCGCTTCTAACACCGGGGAGCTGTTTTTT.

This clone has a single count. V usage is TRBV6-1 and J usage is TRBJ1-5; 7 positions match TRBD1. The CDR3 has 14 residues. Germline V CDR1 and CDR2: MNHNS, SASEGT. V was clipped by 6 bases and J by 1 base; unmatched bases: 3. The CDR3 sequence is CASRGTESNQPQHF. The CDR3 DNA sequence: TGTGCCAGCAGAGGGACAGAGAGCAATCAGCCCCAGCATTTT.

This clone was counted a few times. The gene calls are TRBV5-5 and TRBJ2-7, with 12 positions matching TRBD2. With 0 bases clipped from V and 4 bases from J, the junction kept 2 bases outside the gene matches. Germline CDR1 reads SGHKS; CDR2 reads YYEKEE (reference sequence). CDR3 length: 15 amino acids. The CDR3 sequence: CASSLVTSGGYEQYF. The CDR3 DNA follows: TGTGCCAGCAGCTTGGTGACTAGCGGGGGATACGAGCAGTACTTC. The whole variable domain, remainder taken from reference TRBV5-5 and TRBJ2-7, is DAGVTQSPTHLIKTRGQQVTLRCSPISGHKSVSWYQQVLGQGPQFIFQYYEKEERGRGNFPDRFSARQFPNYSSELNVNALLLGDSALYLCASSLVTSGGYEQYFGPGTRLTVT.

This clone is a singleton in its sample. As DNA, the CDR3 is TGCAGCGTTGAAGTGGGACAGCGCTACGAGCAGTACTTC. As protein: CSVEVGQRYEQYF. The chain links TRBV29-1 to TRBJ2-7; TRBD1 matches 7 bases. J gave up 3 bases and V 1 base, and 3 bases lay outside the gene matches. This CDR3 spans 13 amino acids. Germline-derived CDR1 and CDR2 are SQVTM and ANQGSEA.

The rearrangement joins TRBV6-1 to TRBJ1-5; D uncertain. The CDR3 runs 15 residues. Per germline, CDR1 MNHNS and CDR2 SASEGT. Trimming left V 3 bases short and J 2 bases short, with 11 bases between. The CDR3 reads CASSEETAGNQPQHF. The DNA of the CDR3 is TGTGCCAGCAGTGAGGAAACGGCGGGCAATCAGCCCCAGCATTTT.

The chain employs TRBV7-8 and TRBJ1-1; tentatively, D is TRBD1 (6 bases). The CDR3 runs to 12 residues. V shed 5 bases and J shed 12 bases, with 16 bases lying between them. Germline V gives CDR1 SGHVS, CDR2 FQNEAQ. This chain's CDR3 is CASSTDRGLTFF. The CDR3 bases are TGTGCCAGCAGCACAGATAGGGGGTTGACTTTCTTT. The whole variable domain, remainder taken from reference TRBV7-8 and TRBJ1-1, is GAGVSQSPRYKVAKRGQDVALRCDPISGHVSLFWYQQALGQGPEFLTYFQNEAQLDKSGLPSDRFFAERPEGSVSTLKIQRTQQEDSAVYLCASSTDRGLTFFGQGTRLTVV.

This chain links TRBV5-8 with TRBJ1-1; D may be TRBD1 (6 bases). Trimming left V 0 bases short and J 4 bases short, with 16 bases between. This CDR3 region has 16 residues. Germline loops: CDR1 SGHTS, CDR2 YDEGEE. The CDR3 coding sequence is TGTGCCAGCAGCTTGGGGGTTGGGGGGGCAAGCACTGAAGCTTTCTTT. As protein: CASSLGVGGASTEAFF.

V gene TRBV7-9 combines with J gene TRBJ2-3; D is unclear. Germline V gene sequence: CDR1 SEHNR, CDR2 FQNEAQ (reference sequence). Trimming took 1 base from V and 5 from J, leaving 4 bases between them. The CDR3 extends over 12 amino acids. CDR3 sequence (DNA): TGTGCCAGCAGCTTAGGTATAGATACGCAGTATTTT. Amino acid sequence: CASSLGIDTQYF.